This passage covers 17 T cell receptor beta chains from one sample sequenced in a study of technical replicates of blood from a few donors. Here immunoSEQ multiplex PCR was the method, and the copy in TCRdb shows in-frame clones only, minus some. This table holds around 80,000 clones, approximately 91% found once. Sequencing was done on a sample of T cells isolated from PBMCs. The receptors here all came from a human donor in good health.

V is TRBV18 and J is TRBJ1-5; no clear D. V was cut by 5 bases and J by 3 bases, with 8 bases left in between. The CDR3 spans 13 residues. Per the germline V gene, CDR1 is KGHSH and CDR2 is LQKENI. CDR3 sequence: CASSVEDNQPQHF. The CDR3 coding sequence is TGTGCCAGCTCAGTGGAGGACAATCAGCCCCAGCATTTT. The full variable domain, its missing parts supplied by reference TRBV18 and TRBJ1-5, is NAGVMQNPRHLVRRRGQEARLRCSPMKGHSHVYWYRQLPEEGLKFMVYLQKENIIDESGMPKERFSAEFPKEGPSILRIQQVVRGDSAAYFCASSVEDNQPQHFGDGTRLSIL.

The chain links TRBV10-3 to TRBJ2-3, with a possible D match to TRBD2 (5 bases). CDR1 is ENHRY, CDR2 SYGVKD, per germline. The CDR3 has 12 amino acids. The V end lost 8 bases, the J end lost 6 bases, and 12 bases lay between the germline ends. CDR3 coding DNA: TGTGCCATCGCGGAAGGAGGCGATACGCAGTATTTT. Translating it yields CAIAEGGDTQYF.

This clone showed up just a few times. DNA of the CDR3: TGTGCCAGCAGCAAAGCCACGACAGGGGCGTTAAGGCAGCCCCAGCATTTT. It translates to CASSKATTGALRQPQHF. The chain employs TRBV21-1 and TRBJ1-5; the DNA was not compared with TRBD1, the D call given in the table. TRBV21-1 is a recognized pseudogene. This CDR3 has 17 amino acids.

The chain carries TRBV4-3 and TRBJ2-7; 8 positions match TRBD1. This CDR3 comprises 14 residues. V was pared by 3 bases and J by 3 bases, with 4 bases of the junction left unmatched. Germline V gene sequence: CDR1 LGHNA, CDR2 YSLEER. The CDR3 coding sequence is TGCGCCAGCAGCCAGTGGACAGGGCTCTACGAGCAGTACTTC. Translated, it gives CASSQWTGLYEQYF.

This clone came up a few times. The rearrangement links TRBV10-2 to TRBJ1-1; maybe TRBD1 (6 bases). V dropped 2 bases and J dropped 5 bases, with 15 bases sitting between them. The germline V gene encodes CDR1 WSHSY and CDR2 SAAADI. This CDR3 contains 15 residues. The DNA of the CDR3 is TGCGCCAGCAGTGAGCCCCGGGGAGGGGGAACTGAAGCTTTCTTT. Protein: CASSEPRGGGTEAFF.

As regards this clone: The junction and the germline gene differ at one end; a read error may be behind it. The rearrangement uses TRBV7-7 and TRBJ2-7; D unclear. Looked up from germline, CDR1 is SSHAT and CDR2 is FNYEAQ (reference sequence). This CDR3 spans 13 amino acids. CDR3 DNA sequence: TGTGCTAGCAGCTTAGAACGGAGCGACGAGCAGTACTTC. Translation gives CASSLERSDEQYF.

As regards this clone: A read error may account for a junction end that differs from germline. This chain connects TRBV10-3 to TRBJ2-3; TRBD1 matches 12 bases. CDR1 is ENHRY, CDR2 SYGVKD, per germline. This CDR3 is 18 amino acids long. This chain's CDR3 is CAIREWTTGTGGGYTQYF. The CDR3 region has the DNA TGTGCCATCAGAGAGTGGACTACCGGGACAGGGGGCGGGTATACGCAGTATTTT.

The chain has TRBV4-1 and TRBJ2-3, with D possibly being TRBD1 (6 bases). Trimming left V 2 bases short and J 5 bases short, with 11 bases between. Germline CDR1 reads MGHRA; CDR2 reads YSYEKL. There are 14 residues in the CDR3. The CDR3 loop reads CASSQNNRVDTQYF. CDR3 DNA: TGCGCCAGCAGCCAAAATAACAGGGTAGATACGCAGTATTTT.

The DNA of the CDR3 is TGTGCCAGCAGCCAATCGAGGGGGCGCTGGGAGACCCAGTACTTC. This translates into CASSQSRGRWETQYF. The V and J genes are TRBV16 and TRBJ2-5; TRBD1 matches at 7 bases. CDR3 size: 15 residues. The trim removed 0 bases at V and 5 bases at J, leaving 6 bases unmatched. Germline V CDR1 and CDR2: KGHSY, FQNENV.

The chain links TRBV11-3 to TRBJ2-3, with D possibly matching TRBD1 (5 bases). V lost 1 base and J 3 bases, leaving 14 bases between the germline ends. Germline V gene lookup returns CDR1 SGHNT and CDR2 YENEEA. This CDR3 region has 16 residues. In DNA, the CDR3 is TGTGCCAGCAGCTTAGGTCTAGTACAGGCTACAGATACGCAGTATTTT. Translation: CASSLGLVQATDTQYF.

In DNA form, the CDR3 reads TGTGCCAGCAGTGAATATAAAGACAGGTTCTCTGGAAACACCATATATTTT. Its translation: CASSEYKDRFSGNTIYF. This chain links TRBV25-1 with TRBJ1-3; tentatively, D is TRBD1 (6 bases). Germline CDR1 is MGHDK and CDR2 is SYGVNS. There are 17 residues in the CDR3. The germline V and J ends were trimmed by 0 bases and 0 bases, with 12 bases remaining between them. The variable domain in full, completed from reference TRBV25-1 and TRBJ1-3, reads EADIYQTPRYLVIGTGKKITLECSQTMGHDKMYWYQQDPGMELHLIHYSYGVNSTEKGDLSSESTVSRIRTEHFPLTLESARPSHTSQYLCASSEYKDRFSGNTIYFGEGSWLTVV.

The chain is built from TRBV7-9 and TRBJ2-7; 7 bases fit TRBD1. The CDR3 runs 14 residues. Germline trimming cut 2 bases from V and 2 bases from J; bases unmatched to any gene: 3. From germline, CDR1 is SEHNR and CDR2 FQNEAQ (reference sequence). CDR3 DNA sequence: TGTGCCAGCAGCTTAAATACAGGGGCCTACGAGCAGTACTTC. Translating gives CASSLNTGAYEQYF.

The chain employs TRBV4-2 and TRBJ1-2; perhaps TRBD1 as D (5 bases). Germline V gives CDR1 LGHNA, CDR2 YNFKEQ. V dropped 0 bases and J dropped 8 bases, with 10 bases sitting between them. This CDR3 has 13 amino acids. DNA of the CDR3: TGTGCCAGCAGCCAAGACAGGGTGGACGGCTACACCTTC. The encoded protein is CASSQDRVDGYTF.

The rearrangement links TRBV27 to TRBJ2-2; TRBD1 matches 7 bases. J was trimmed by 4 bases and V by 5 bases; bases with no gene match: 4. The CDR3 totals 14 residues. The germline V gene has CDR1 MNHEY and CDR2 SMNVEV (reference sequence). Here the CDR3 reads CASSPDRVTGELFF. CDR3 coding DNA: TGTGCCAGCAGTCCCGACAGGGTCACCGGGGAGCTGTTTTTT.

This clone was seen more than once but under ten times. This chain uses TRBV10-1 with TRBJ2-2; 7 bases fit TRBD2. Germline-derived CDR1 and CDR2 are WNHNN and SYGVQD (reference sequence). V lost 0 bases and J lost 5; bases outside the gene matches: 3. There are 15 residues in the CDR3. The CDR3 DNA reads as TGCGCCAGCAGTGAGTCCCTAGCGGTTACCGGGGAGCTGTTTTTT. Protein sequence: CASSESLAVTGELFF.

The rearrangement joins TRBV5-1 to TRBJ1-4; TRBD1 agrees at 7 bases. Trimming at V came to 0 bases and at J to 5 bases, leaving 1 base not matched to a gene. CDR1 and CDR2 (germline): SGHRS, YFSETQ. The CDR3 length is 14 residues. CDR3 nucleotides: TGCGCCAGCAGCTTGGGACAGGGAAATGAAAAACTGTTTTTT. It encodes CASSLGQGNEKLFF.

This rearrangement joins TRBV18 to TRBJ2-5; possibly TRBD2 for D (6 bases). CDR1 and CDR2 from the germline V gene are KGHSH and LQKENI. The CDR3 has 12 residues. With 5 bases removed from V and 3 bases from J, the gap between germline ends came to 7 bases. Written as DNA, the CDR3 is TGTGCCAGCTCAGGCGGGGAAGAGACCCAGTACTTC. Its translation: CASSGGEETQYF.